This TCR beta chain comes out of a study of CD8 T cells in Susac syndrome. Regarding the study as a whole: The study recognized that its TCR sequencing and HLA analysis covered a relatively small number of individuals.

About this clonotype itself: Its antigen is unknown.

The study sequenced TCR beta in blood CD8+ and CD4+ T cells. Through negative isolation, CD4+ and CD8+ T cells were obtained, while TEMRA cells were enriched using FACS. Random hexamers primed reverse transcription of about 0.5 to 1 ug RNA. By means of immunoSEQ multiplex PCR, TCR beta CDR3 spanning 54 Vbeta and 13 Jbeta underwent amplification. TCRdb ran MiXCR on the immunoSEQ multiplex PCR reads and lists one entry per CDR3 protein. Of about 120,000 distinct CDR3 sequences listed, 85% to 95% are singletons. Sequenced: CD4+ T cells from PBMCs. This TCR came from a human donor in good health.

CDR3 nucleotides: TGTGCCAGCAGCACGACCGACAGGGGCCCTGAAGCTTTCTTT. Translating it yields CASSTTDRGPEAFF. The chain links TRBV7-9 to TRBJ1-1, with 8 bases lining up with TRBD1. V lost 5 bases to trimming and J lost 6 bases; unmatched junction nucleotides: 8. The CDR3 extends over 14 amino acids. Looked up from germline, CDR1 is SEHNR and CDR2 is FQNEAQ (reference sequence).